This T cell receptor beta chain was sequenced during a study of beta chain features in type 1 diabetes. About the research overall: Patients did not differ from healthy donors in age, gender or cell yield. The study's findings and limits: A moderate, significant TCRB CDR3 shortening appeared in type 1 diabetes across four CD4+ subsets. In type 1 diabetes patients, VDJ junctions had fewer insertions; deletions at these junctions were more frequent. PCR might pick shorter templates more often, in the same way for patients and controls.

Of the isolated RNA, all was reverse transcribed, and so the sequenced material was expressed TCRB transcripts. Some clones are missing from TCRdb's copy, which holds only in-frame ones; the method was immunoSEQ multiplex PCR. The data show just over 450,000 clones, 30% seen once. This CDR3 comprises 17 residues. Unmatched junction bases numbered 6, after V lost 3 bases and J lost 0 bases. The germline V gene has CDR1 SGHRS and CDR2 YFSETQ. This clone was seen a few times. The antigen remains undetermined. The rearrangement links TRBV5-1 to TRBJ2-2; TRBD2 agrees at 9 bases. The sample comprised naive CD4+ T cells from blood. This sequence originates from a man younger than 30 in good health. CDR3 protein: CASSSSAGGTNTGELFF. The CDR3, as DNA: TGCGCCAGCAGCTCCTCAGCGGGAGGAACGAACACCGGGGAGCTGTTTTTT.